The TCR beta chain described here comes from a study of blood T cell repertoires in COVID-19. The CDR3 is 15 amino acids. Germline V gene lookup returns CDR1 MNHEY and CDR2 SVGAGI. J lost 3 bases, V lost 6 bases, and 10 bases had no gene match. Study processing details: Amplification with reference gene primers provided the estimates of nucleated cell counts. Libraries were prepared by immunoSEQ multiplex PCR; TCRdb keeps only in-frame clonotypes and omits some of them. That table furnishes V, J and clone size, whereas the DNA furnished D and trimming. Among some 120,000 clones listed, 75% to 90% were seen once.

V gene TRBV6-5 combines with J gene TRBJ1-2; 7 bases align to TRBD1. The receptor was isolated from a man aged 25-45 years who had recovered from COVID-19. Sequenced: PBMCs or T cells enriched from blood (not recorded which). CDR3 bases: TGTGCCAGCAGCTTAGACAGGGACGGATACTATGGCTACACCTTC. Protein sequence: CASSLDRDGYYGYTF.